A single sample gave rise to the 14 T cell receptor beta chains below, sequenced in a study of cytomegalovirus exposure and HLA in healthy donors. Assay: immunoSEQ multiplex PCR; the TCRdb copy retains only in-frame clones and omits some. The top ten clones hold approximately 2.3% of a sample with about 120,000 clones, around 85% of them seen once. The sequencing sample was made of PBMCs. The receptor set was obtained from a woman aged 25-40 years in good health and CMV-seronegative.

The chain combines TRBV7-2 with TRBJ1-3; TRBD1 matches 7 bases. CDR1 is SGHTA, CDR2 FQGNSA, per germline. CDR3 length: 15 residues. V shed 6 bases and J 0 bases; nucleotides not matched to a gene: 5. CDR3: CASSTRGPSGNTIYF. The DNA of the CDR3 is TGTGCCAGCAGTACGAGGGGGCCCTCTGGAAACACCATATATTTT.

The chain employs TRBV21-1 and TRBJ2-5; the table's TRBD2 call for D was not verified on the DNA. TRBV21-1 is designated a pseudogene. This CDR3 region has 16 residues. The CDR3: CANLLSSGGSGETQYF. The DNA of the CDR3 is TGTGCCAACCTCCTATCTAGCGGGGGGTCGGGAGAGACCCAGTACTTC.

The chain carries TRBV29-1 and TRBJ1-1, with D tentatively TRBD1 (5 bases). V was pared by 7 bases and J by 1 base, with 16 bases between. In germline, CDR1 is SQVTM, CDR2 ANQGSEA. This CDR3 comprises 14 residues. Here the CDR3 reads CSGQSGLSNTEAFF. CDR3 sequence (DNA): TGCAGCGGCCAATCGGGACTCTCGAACACTGAAGCTTTCTTT.

The J gene is TRBJ2-5, the V gene TRBV4-1, with 7 bases identical to TRBD2. CDR1 and CDR2 from the germline V gene are MGHRA and YSYEKL. This CDR3 contains 17 residues. The V gene end was trimmed by 0 bases and the J gene end by 1 base; junction bases not matched to a gene: 8. CDR3 residues: CASSQDQTSSVQETQYF. CDR3 nucleotide sequence: TGCGCCAGCAGCCAAGACCAGACTAGCTCGGTCCAAGAGACCCAGTACTTC.

The rearrangement joins TRBV29-1 to TRBJ1-2, with D uncertain. This CDR3 has 10 amino acids. Trimming left V 2 bases short and J 7 bases short, with 5 bases between. Per the germline V gene, CDR1 is SQVTM and CDR2 is ANQGSEA. CDR3 region: CSVESSGYTF. As DNA, the CDR3 is TGCAGCGTTGAATCGAGTGGCTACACCTTC.

V is TRBV25-1 and J is TRBJ2-2; the D gene is possibly TRBD1 (6 bases). In germline, CDR1 is MGHDK, CDR2 SYGVNS. V lost 3 bases and J lost 4, with 12 bases in between. This CDR3 is built from 15 residues. The CDR3 sequence: CASSDSRGVTGELFF. CDR3 DNA sequence: TGTGCCAGCAGTGATTCCAGGGGAGTCACCGGGGAGCTGTTTTTT.

The chain uses TRBV6-4 and TRBJ2-7; no clear D. Trimming removed 3 bases from V and 3 bases from J, with 12 bases in between. The CDR3 sequence is 14 residues long. Per germline, CDR1 MRHNA and CDR2 SNTAGT. The DNA of the CDR3 is TGTGCCAGCAGTGAAAGGAACAGCAACTACGAGCAGTACTTC. This sequence encodes CASSERNSNYEQYF.

The chain joins TRBV15 to TRBJ1-4, with D perhaps matching TRBD1 (6 bases). The CDR3 is made up of 14 amino acids. Between the trimmed V and J ends, which lost 0 bases and 4 bases, there was a span of 6 bases. Germline-derived CDR1 and CDR2 are LNHNV and YYDKDF (reference sequence). The CDR3 coding sequence is TGTGCCACCAGCAGAGACAGGGGTAATGAAAAACTGTTTTTT. Translated: CATSRDRGNEKLFF.

This clone was seen a single time. The chain is built from TRBV7-9 and TRBJ2-7; 11 nucleotides align to TRBD1. This CDR3 contains 15 residues. From germline, CDR1 is SEHNR and CDR2 FQNEAQ (reference sequence). With V trimmed by 5 bases and J by 4 bases, 7 bases remained unmatched. CDR3 sequence reads: CASSPPGQGVYEQYF. Written as DNA, the CDR3 is TGTGCCAGCAGCCCCCCGGGACAGGGGGTTTACGAGCAGTACTTC.

As concerns this clone: The DNA is left out, because the CDR3 cannot be placed on it with certainty; the CDR3 is given as TCRdb lists it. The chain has TRBV7-9 and TRBJ1-5. Germline lookup yields CDR1 SEHNR and CDR2 FQNEAQ (reference sequence). The CDR3 spans 14 residues, counting both ends. CDR3: CASSSSGSNQPQHF.

V usage is TRBV25-1 and J usage is TRBJ1-1, with 9 nucleotides matching TRBD1. Germline loops: CDR1 MGHDK, CDR2 SYGVNS. This CDR3 comprises 14 residues. V was clipped by 7 bases and J by 3 bases; unmatched bases: 6. The chain's CDR3 is CASIKTGGYTEAFF. The DNA of the CDR3 is TGTGCCAGCATTAAAACAGGGGGCTACACTGAAGCTTTCTTT.

The CDR3 sequence is CASSSGTGYTEAFF. Written as DNA, the CDR3 is TGTGCCAGTAGTTCCGGGACAGGGTACACTGAAGCTTTCTTT. The chain uses TRBV19 and TRBJ1-1; 9 positions match TRBD1. This CDR3 is 14 amino acids long. Germline V CDR1 and CDR2: LNHDA, SQIVND (reference sequence). Trimming cost V 5 bases and J 3 bases; bases outside gene matches: 4.

The rearrangement links TRBV19 to TRBJ2-5; 7 bases line up with TRBD2. Trimming at V came to 9 bases and at J to 4 bases, leaving 11 bases not matched to a gene. This CDR3 is 14 amino acids long. Germline V gene data show CDR1 as LNHDA and CDR2 as SQIVND (reference sequence). The CDR3 sequence: CASQKGGLGETQYF. In DNA, the CDR3 is TGTGCCAGCCAAAAGGGAGGGTTGGGAGAGACCCAGTACTTC.

The chain combines TRBV5-1 with TRBJ2-5, with D maybe TRBD1 (5 bases). This CDR3 spans 15 amino acids. V was pared by 0 bases and J by 3 bases, with 12 bases between. Germline CDR1 reads SGHRS; CDR2 reads YFSETQ. CDR3 coding DNA: TGCGCCAGCAGCTTGGCGGGCAGGGTGGAAGAGACCCAGTACTTC. Its protein product is CASSLAGRVEETQYF.